A single sample gave rise to the 19 T cell receptor beta chains below, sequenced in a study of a mutant IDH1 vaccine in newly diagnosed glioma. These receptors have no known antigen. As to time point: week 35, safety follow-up. Doses of 300 ug of mutant IDH1 20-mer peptide were given with topical imiquimod. Produced via immunoSEQ multiplex PCR; TCRdb's table is partial and in-frame only. The sample holds some 29,000 clones, about 76% seen once. Here the sequenced sample was PBMCs, taken from a glioma patient whose treatment included an IDH1 peptide vaccine. The receptors shown here come from a man aged 50-59 years with glioma.

This clone occurred once. The chain combines TRBV2 with TRBJ2-2; 8 bases align to TRBD1. This CDR3 has 16 residues. Germline V gene sequence: CDR1 SNHLY, CDR2 FYNNEI. The V gene end was trimmed by 6 bases and the J gene end by 2 bases; junction bases not matched to a gene: 8. This chain's CDR3 is CASRADRAENTGELFF. As DNA, the CDR3 is TGTGCCAGCAGGGCGGACAGGGCGGAAAACACCGGGGAGCTGTTTTTT.

J is TRBJ1-2 and V is TRBV28, with TRBD1 as a possible D gene (6 bases). The V end lost 10 bases, the J end lost 4 bases, and 22 bases lay between the germline ends. There are 15 residues in the CDR3. CDR1 and CDR2 (germline): MDHEN, SYDVKM. The CDR3 nucleotides are TGTGCCACCTCTTCGGGGGCAGCAGCGGTCTATGGCTACACCTTC. Encoded protein: CATSSGAAAVYGYTF.

The DNA for the CDR3 is TGTGCCAGCAGCCCTAACCCCGATTCACCCCTCCACTTT. Translating gives CASSPNPDSPLHF. The chain combines TRBV7-2 with TRBJ1-6; D is unresolved. The CDR3 sequence is 13 residues long. The germline CDR1 and CDR2 sequences are SGHTA and FQGNSA. Trimming removed 5 bases from V and 8 bases from J, with 10 bases in between.

This clone was seen only once. The rearrangement links TRBV20-1 to TRBJ2-7; 9 nucleotides align to TRBD1. This CDR3 has 11 amino acids. V lost 0 bases, J lost 13 bases, and 4 bases stayed unmatched. Germline V lookup: CDR1 DFQATT, CDR2 SNEGSKA (reference sequence). Written as DNA, the CDR3 is TGCAGTGCTAGAGATCGGGGACAGGGCTACTTC. This codes for CSARDRGQGYF.

This chain connects TRBV7-9 to TRBJ2-1; TRBD1 agrees at 7 bases. This CDR3 has 13 residues. V lost 9 bases to trimming and J lost 8 bases; unmatched junction nucleotides: 10. Germline assignment: CDR1 SEHNR and CDR2 FQNEAQ (reference sequence). CDR3 residues: CASSPQGYDEQFF. DNA for the CDR3: TGTGCCAGTTCTCCACAGGGGTATGATGAGCAGTTCTTC.

V gene TRBV9 combines with J gene TRBJ2-5, with 8 bases that match TRBD1. Germline V gives CDR1 SGDLS, CDR2 YYNGEE. The junction had 9 bases not matched to a gene; V was cut back by 4 bases and J by 1 base. The CDR3 is made up of 16 amino acids. The CDR3, as DNA: TGTGCCAGCAGCAAAGGATGGACAGGGAGCCAAGAGACCCAGTACTTC. The encoded protein is CASSKGWTGSQETQYF.

V gene TRBV2 combines with J gene TRBJ2-2; D is unclear. The CDR3 is 15 residues long. The germline gives CDR1 SNHLY, CDR2 FYNNEI. CDR3 sequence (DNA): TGTGCTGCCAGCAAATCCGCGGCGAACACCGGGGAGCTGTTTTTT. Translation gives CAASKSAANTGELFF. Combining the CDR3 with reference TRBV2 and TRBJ2-2 gives the whole variable domain EPEVTQTPSHQVTQMGQEVILRCVPISNHLYFYWYRQILGQKVEFLVSFYNNEISEKSEIFDDQFSVERPDGSNFTLKIRSTKLEDSAMYFCAASKSAANTGELFFGEGSRLTVL.

The chain couples TRBV29-1 to TRBJ2-7, with TRBD1 as a possible D gene (6 bases). CDR1 is SQVTM and CDR2 is ANQGSEA in the germline V gene. The CDR3 runs to 12 residues. V was trimmed by 4 bases and J by 4 bases, leaving 11 bases between them. The CDR3 region has the DNA TGCAGCGTTGGGCAGGGGAGTTACGAGCAGTACTTC. This sequence encodes CSVGQGSYEQYF.

V gene TRBV10-1 combines with J gene TRBJ2-7; D possibly matches TRBD1 or TRBD2 (5 bases each). V gave up 7 bases and J gave up 0 bases, with 13 bases separating them. Germline CDR1 and CDR2: WNHNN and SYGVQD (reference sequence). The CDR3 extends over 14 amino acids. As DNA, the CDR3 is TGCGCCAGCAAGCCCCGGGACGGCTCCTACGAGCAGTACTTC. This codes for CASKPRDGSYEQYF.

The chain employs TRBV11-2 and TRBJ1-1; a possible D gene is TRBD1 (5 bases). The V gene's germline CDR1 is SGHAT and CDR2 FQNNGV. The CDR3 spans 12 residues. V gave up 1 base and J gave up 6 bases, with 6 bases separating them. The CDR3 DNA is TGTGCCAGCAGCTTAGGGGGACCTGAAGCTTTCTTT. Translating it yields CASSLGGPEAFF.

This clone was observed a handful of times. The V gene is TRBV6-5, the J gene TRBJ2-7; the match to TRBD1 covers 9 bases. The CDR3 totals 13 residues. Germline V CDR1 and CDR2: MNHEY, SVGAGI. J was trimmed by 5 bases and V by 5 bases; bases with no gene match: 4. This CDR3 is CASSRTGENEQYF. CDR3 sequence (DNA): TGTGCCAGCAGTCGGACAGGGGAGAACGAGCAGTACTTC.

V usage is TRBV7-7 and J usage is TRBJ2-6; D remains unclear. The V gene lost 4 bases and the J gene lost 5 bases, with 15 bases spanning the gap. Germline CDR1 and CDR2: SSHAT and FNYEAQ (reference sequence). The CDR3 is 16 residues long. CDR3 loop: CASSCIRQSRANVLTF. The CDR3 DNA follows: TGTGCCAGCAGCTGTATTCGACAAAGTCGGGCCAACGTCCTGACTTTC.

The chain couples TRBV29-1 to TRBJ1-1; 8 bases are shared with TRBD1. CDR1 is SQVTM, CDR2 ANQGSEA, per germline. The CDR3 has 13 residues. With V trimmed by 5 bases and J by 6 bases, 8 bases remained unmatched. The CDR3 region has the DNA TGCAGCGTTCAGGGGGCAGTGAGGGCTGAAGCTTTCTTT. Protein sequence: CSVQGAVRAEAFF.

The V gene is TRBV5-1, the J gene TRBJ2-1; D not certain. Germline CDR1 is SGHRS and CDR2 is YFSETQ. The CDR3 is made up of 13 amino acids. V was shortened by 2 bases and J by 7 bases, with 10 bases between the two germline ends. In DNA, the CDR3 is TGCGCCAGCAGCTTAGGCGCGGTTAATGAGCAGTTCTTC. Residues: CASSLGAVNEQFF.

Sample share makes this clone hyperexpanded. CDR3 amino acids: CATGNLTPAFF. In nucleotides, the CDR3 is TGTGCCACCGGGAACCTCACCCCAGCTTTCTTT. The rearrangement joins TRBV10-3 to TRBJ1-1; D remains ambiguous. This CDR3 comprises 11 residues. Germline V CDR1 and CDR2: ENHRY, SYGVKD. The V end was cut by 10 bases, the J end by 10 bases, with 16 bases between.

The rearrangement joins TRBV9 to TRBJ2-2, with TRBD2 identical over 9 bases. V was pared by 0 bases and J by 3 bases, with 6 bases of the junction left unmatched. The CDR3 extends over 17 amino acids. Germline assignment: CDR1 SGDLS and CDR2 YYNGEE. CDR3 sequence: CASSVDWREGYTGELFF. CDR3 bases: TGTGCCAGCAGCGTAGACTGGCGGGAGGGATACACCGGGGAGCTGTTTTTT.

This sequence joins TRBV9 and TRBJ2-1, with D tentatively TRBD1 or TRBD2 (5 bases each). With 0 bases removed from V and 9 bases from J, the gap between germline ends came to 7 bases. The CDR3 is made up of 12 amino acids. Looked up from germline, CDR1 is SGDLS and CDR2 is YYNGEE. The CDR3 DNA reads as TGTGCCAGCAGCGTAGCCGGGGCTGAGCAGTTCTTC. Its translation is CASSVAGAEQFF.

This clone is medium-sized (0.01 to 0.1%) in the sample. This sequence joins TRBV30 and TRBJ1-1; the D gene is possibly TRBD1 (6 bases). V shed 2 bases and J shed 6 bases, with 19 bases lying between them. Per the germline V gene, CDR1 is GTSNPN and CDR2 is SVGIG (reference sequence). This CDR3 is built from 15 residues. CDR3 loop: CAWSKIGRGSPEAFF. In DNA form, the CDR3 reads TGTGCCTGGAGTAAGATTGGCAGGGGATCCCCTGAAGCTTTCTTT.

The V gene is TRBV5-4, the J gene TRBJ2-7, with 7 bases identical to TRBD1. Per germline, CDR1 SGHNT and CDR2 YYREEE (reference sequence). After removal of 0 bases from V and 2 bases from J, the junction contained 2 bases not matched to a gene. CDR3 length: 14 amino acids. CDR3 sequence: CASSLGTGTYEQYF. The CDR3 DNA is TGTGCCAGCAGCTTGGGGACAGGAACCTACGAGCAGTACTTC.